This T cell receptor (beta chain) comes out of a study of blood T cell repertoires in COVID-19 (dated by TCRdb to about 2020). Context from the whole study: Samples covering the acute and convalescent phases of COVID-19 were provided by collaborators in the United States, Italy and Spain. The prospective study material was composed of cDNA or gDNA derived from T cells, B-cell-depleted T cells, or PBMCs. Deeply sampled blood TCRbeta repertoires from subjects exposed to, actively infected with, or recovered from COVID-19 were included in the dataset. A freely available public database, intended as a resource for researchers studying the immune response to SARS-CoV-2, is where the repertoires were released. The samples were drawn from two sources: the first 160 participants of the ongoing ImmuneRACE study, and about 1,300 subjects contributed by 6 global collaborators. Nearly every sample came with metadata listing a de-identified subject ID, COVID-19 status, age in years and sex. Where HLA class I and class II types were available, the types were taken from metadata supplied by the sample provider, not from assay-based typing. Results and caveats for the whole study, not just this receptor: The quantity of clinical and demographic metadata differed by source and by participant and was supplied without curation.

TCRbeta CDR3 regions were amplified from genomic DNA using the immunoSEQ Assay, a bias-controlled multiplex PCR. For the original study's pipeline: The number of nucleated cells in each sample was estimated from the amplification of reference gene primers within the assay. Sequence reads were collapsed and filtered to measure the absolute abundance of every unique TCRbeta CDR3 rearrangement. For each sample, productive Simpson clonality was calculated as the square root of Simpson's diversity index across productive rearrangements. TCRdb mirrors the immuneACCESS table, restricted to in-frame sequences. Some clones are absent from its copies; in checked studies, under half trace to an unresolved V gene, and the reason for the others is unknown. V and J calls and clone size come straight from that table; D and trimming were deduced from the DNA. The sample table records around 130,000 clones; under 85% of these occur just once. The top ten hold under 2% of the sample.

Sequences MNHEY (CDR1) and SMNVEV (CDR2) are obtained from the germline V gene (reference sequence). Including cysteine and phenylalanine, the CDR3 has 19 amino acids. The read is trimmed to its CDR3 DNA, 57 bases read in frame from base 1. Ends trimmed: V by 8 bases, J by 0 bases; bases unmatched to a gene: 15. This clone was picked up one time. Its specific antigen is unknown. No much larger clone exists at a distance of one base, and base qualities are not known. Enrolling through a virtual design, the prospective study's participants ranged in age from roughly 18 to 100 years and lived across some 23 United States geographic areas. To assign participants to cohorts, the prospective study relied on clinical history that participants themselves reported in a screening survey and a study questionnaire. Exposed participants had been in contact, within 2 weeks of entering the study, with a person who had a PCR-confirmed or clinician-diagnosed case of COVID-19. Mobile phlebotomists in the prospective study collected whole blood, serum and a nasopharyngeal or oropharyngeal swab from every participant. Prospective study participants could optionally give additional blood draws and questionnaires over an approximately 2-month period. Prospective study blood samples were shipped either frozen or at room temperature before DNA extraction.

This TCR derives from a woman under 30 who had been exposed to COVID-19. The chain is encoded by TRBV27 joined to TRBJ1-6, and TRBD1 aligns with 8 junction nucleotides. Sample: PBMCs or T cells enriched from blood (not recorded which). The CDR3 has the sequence CASSRGPPQASSYNSPLHF. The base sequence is TGTGCCAGCTCCAGGGGGCCTCCCCAAGCAAGCTCCTATAATTCACCCCTCCACTTT.